A single sample is the source of the 4 T cell receptor beta chains below, sequenced in a study of CD8 T cells in ankylosing spondylitis. TCRdb fed the 5' RACE reads into MiXCR, producing one record per CDR3 protein. This table has about 220,000 distinct CDR3 sequences, 7% to 8% appearing once. General observations from the study: A TCR beta motif of several highly homologous variants appeared characteristic of ankylosing spondylitis blood.

Their target antigens are unknown. Sequencing was performed on blood, either unsorted or a sorted T cell fraction (not recorded which). These receptors were collected from a male donor with ankylosing spondylitis.

The CDR3, as DNA: TGTGCCAGTAGTGGACTAGCGGGAATCACAGATACGCAGTATTTT. The encoded protein is CASSGLAGITDTQYF. This sequence joins TRBV19 and TRBJ2-3; 12 nucleotides match TRBD2. The trim removed 5 bases at V and 2 bases at J, leaving 2 bases unmatched. This CDR3 spans 15 amino acids. Germline V gene data show CDR1 as LNHDA and CDR2 as SQIVND (reference sequence).

The sample holds many counts of this clonotype. Here the CDR3 DNA reads TGTGCCAGCTCACCTATATACCCCAATGAGCAGTTCTTC. Encoded protein: CASSPIYPNEQFF. The rearrangement uses TRBV18 and TRBJ2-1; D gene uncertain. Germline values: CDR1 KGHSH, CDR2 LQKENI. The length of the CDR3 is 13 residues. The V and J ends lost 3 bases and 6 bases respectively, with 9 bases between them.

At least ten counts were recorded for this clonotype. V and J are TRBV5-1 and TRBJ2-1; D perhaps matches TRBD2 (6 bases). Germline CDR1 and CDR2: SGHRS and YFSETQ. Trimming cost V 5 bases and J 11 bases, with 11 bases left between them. This CDR3 is 11 amino acids long. DNA of the CDR3: TGCGCCAGCAGATTTGGACTAAAGCAGTTCTTC. Translated: CASRFGLKQFF. The variable domain in full, completed from reference TRBV5-1 and TRBJ2-1, reads KAGVTQTPRYLIKTRGQQVTLSCSPISGHRSVSWYQQTPGQGLQFLFEYFSETQRNKGNFPGRFSGRQFSNSRSEMNVSTLELGDSALYLCASRFGLKQFFGPGTRLTVL.

V and J are TRBV9 and TRBJ1-2, with D perhaps TRBD1 (6 bases). Germline V gives CDR1 SGDLS, CDR2 YYNGEE. The CDR3 runs to 12 residues. The V gene lost 2 bases and the J gene lost 8 bases, with 10 bases spanning the gap. CDR3 bases: TGTGCCAGCAGCGTGGGGGCGAAGGGCTACACCTTC. Amino acid sequence: CASSVGAKGYTF.